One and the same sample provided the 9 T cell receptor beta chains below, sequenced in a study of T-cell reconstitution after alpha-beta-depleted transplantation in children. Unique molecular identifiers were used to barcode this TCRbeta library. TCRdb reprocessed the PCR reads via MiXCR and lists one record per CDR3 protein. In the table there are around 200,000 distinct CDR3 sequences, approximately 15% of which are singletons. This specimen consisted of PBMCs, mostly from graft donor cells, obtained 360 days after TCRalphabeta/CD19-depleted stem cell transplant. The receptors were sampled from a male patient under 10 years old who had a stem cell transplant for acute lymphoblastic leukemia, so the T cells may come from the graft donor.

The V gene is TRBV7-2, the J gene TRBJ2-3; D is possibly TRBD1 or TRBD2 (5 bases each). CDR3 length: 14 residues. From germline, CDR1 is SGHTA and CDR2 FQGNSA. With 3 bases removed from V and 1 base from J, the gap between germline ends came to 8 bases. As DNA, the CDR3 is TGTGCCAGCAGCTTCGGGGCGGGCACAGATACGCAGTATTTT. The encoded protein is CASSFGAGTDTQYF.

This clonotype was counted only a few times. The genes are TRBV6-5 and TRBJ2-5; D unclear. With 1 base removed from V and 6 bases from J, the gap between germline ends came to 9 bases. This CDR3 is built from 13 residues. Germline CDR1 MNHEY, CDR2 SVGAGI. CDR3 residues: CASSYYGEQTQYF. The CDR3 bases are TGTGCCAGCAGTTACTACGGAGAACAGACCCAGTACTTC.

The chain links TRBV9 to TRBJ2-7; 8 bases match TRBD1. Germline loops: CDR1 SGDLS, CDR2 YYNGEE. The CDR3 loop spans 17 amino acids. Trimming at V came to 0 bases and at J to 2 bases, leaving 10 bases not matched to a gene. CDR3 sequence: CASSVAEAGGLTYEQYF. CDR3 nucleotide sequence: TGTGCCAGCAGCGTAGCCGAGGCAGGGGGCCTGACCTACGAGCAGTACTTC.

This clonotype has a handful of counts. The CDR3: CASSQGRNNSPLHF. CDR3 in DNA: TGTGCCAGCAGCCAGGGACGGAATAATTCACCCCTCCACTTT. The gene calls are TRBV5-8 and TRBJ1-6; weak D call: TRBD1 (5 bases). The V end was cut by 4 bases, the J end by 5 bases, with 10 bases between. CDR3 length: 14 amino acids. Germline loops: CDR1 SGHTS, CDR2 YDEGEE. The whole variable domain, filled in from reference TRBV5-8 and TRBJ1-6, reads EAGVTQSPTHLIKTRGQQATLRCSPISGHTSVYWYQQALGLGLQFLLWYDEGEERNRGNFPPRFSGRQFPNYSSELNVNALELEDSALYLCASSQGRNNSPLHFGNGTRLTVT.

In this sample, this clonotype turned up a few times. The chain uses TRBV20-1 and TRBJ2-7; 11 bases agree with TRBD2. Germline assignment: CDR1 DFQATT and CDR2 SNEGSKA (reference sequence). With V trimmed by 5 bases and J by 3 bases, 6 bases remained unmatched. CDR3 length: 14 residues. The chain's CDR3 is CSARRTSGFYEQYF. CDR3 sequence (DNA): TGCAGTGCTCGAAGGACTAGCGGGTTCTACGAGCAGTACTTC.

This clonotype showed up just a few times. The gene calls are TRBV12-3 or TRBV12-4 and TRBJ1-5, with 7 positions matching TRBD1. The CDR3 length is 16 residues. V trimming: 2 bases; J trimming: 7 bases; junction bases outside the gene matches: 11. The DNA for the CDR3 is TGTGCCAGCAGTTTATATCTGGCAGGGGGAGGACAGCCCCAGCATTTT. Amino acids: CASSLYLAGGGQPQHF.

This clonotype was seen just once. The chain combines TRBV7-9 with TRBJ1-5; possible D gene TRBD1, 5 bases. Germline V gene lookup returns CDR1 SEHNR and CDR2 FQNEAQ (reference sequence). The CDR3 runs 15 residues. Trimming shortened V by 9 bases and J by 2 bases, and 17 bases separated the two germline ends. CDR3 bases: TGTGCCAGTTCCGGGGCTCAAGGCGGCAATCAGCCCCAGCATTTT. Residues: CASSGAQGGNQPQHF.

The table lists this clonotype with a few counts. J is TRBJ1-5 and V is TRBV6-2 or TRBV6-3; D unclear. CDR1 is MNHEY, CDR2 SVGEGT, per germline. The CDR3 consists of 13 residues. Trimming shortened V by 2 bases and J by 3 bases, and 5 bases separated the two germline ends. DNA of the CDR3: TGTGCCAGCAGTTACGGCCACAATCAGCCCCAGCATTTT. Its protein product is CASSYGHNQPQHF.

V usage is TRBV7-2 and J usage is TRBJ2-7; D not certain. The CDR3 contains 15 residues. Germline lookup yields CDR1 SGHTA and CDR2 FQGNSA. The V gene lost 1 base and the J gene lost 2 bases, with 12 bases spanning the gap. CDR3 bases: TGTGCCAGCAGCTTAGGGACGGGCTCCACCTACGAGCAGTACTTC. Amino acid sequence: CASSLGTGSTYEQYF.